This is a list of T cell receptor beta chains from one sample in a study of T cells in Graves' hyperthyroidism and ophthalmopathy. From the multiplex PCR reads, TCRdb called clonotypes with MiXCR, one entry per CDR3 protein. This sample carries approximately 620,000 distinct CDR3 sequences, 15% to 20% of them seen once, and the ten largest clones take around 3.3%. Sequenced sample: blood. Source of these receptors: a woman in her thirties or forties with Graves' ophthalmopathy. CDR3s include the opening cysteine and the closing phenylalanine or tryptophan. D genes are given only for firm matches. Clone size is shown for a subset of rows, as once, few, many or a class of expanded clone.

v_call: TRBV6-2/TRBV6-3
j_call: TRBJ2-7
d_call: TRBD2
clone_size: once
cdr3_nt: TGTGCCAGCAGTTACTGGGGAGGGCATGATGAGCTGTACTTC
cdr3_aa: CASSYWGGHDELYF

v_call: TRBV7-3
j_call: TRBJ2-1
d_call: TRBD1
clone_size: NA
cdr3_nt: TGTGCCAGCAGCCAGCGGACAGGGCTAAGCTCCTACAATGAGCAGTTCTTC
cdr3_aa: CASSQRTGLSSYNEQFF

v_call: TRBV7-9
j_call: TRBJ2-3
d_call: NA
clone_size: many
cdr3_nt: TGTGCCAGCAGCTTAGATTGGGGTACGCAGTATTTT
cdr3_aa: CASSLDWGTQYF

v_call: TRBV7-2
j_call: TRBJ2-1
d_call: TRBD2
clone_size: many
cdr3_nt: TGTGCCAGCAGCTTAGGGGGACTAGCGGGGAACCCAGGCTACAATGAGCAGTTCTTC
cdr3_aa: CASSLGGLAGNPGYNEQFF

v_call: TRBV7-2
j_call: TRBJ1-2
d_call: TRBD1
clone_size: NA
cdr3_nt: TGTGCCAGCAGCTTAGAGCGCAGGGGGGACTATGGCTACACCTTC
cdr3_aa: CASSLERRGDYGYTF

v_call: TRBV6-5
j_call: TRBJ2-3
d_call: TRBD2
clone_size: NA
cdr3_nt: TGTGCCAGCAGTTACGTGACTAGCGGGACAGATACGCAGTATTTT
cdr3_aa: CASSYVTSGTDTQYF

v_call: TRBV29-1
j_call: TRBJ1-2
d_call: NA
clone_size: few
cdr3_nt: TGCAGCGTTCAGCAGGGGAGTACTGGCTACACCTTC
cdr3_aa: CSVQQGSTGYTF

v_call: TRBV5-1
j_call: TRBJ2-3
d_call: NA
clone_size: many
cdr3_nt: TGCGCCAGCAGCTTGAACGGGGGTTGGAATACGCAGTATTTT
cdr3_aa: CASSLNGGWNTQYF

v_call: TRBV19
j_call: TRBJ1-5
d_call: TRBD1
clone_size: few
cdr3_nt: TGTGCCAGTAGTCTCGGACAGGGACAATCTAGCAATCAGCCCCAGCATTTT
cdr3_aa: CASSLGQGQSSNQPQHF

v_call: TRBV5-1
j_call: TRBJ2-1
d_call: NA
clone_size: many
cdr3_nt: TGCGCCAGCAGCTTAGCGGGTAACTCCTACAATGAGCAGTTCTTC
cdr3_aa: CASSLAGNSYNEQFF

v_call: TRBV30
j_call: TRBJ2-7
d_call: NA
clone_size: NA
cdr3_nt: TGTGCCTGGAGTGGACCCCTCTACGAGCAGTACTTC
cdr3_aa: CAWSGPLYEQYF

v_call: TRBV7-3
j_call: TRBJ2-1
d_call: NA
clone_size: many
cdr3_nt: TGTGCCAGCAGCTTAAGCACCGGGACCGGCGGTGAGCAGTTCTTC
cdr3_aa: CASSLSTGTGGEQFF

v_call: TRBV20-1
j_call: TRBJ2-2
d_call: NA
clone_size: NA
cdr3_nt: TGCAGTGCTCTAACCCCGAACACCGGGGAGCTGTTTTTT
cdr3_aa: CSALTPNTGELFF

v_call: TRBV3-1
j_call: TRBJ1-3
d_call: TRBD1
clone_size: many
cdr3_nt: TGTGCCAGCAGCCAAGAACAGGGGGCGAACACCATATATTTT
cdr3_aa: CASSQEQGANTIYF

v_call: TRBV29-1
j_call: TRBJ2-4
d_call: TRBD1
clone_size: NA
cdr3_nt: TGCAGCGTTGAAGATTGGACAGGGGCCAAAAACATTCAGTACTTC
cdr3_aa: CSVEDWTGAKNIQYF

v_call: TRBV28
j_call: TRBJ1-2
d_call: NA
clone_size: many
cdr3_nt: TGTGCCAGCACCCAAGGGGGTAACTATGGCTACACCTTC
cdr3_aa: CASTQGGNYGYTF

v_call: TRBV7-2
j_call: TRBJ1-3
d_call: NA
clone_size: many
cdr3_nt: TGTGCCAGCAGCTTACAAGTCCGGGACCGTGGAAACACCATATATTTT
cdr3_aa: CASSLQVRDRGNTIYF

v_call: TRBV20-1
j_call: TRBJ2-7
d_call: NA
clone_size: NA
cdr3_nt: TGCAGTGCTAAAGACGCCGGCAGTCAAGGGCAGTACTTC
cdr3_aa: CSAKDAGSQGQYF

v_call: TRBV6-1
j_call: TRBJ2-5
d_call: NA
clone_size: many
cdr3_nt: TGTGCCAGCAGTGAACGCGTGGACTGGGTGGAGCAAGAGACCCAGTACTTC
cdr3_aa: CASSERVDWVEQETQYF

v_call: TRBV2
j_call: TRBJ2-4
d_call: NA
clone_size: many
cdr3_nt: TGTGCCAGCAGTGATTGGGGGGCGCTGGTCAAAAACATTCAGTACTTC
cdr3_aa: CASSDWGALVKNIQYF

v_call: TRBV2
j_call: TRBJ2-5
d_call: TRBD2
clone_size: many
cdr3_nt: TGTGCCAGCAGTGAAAAACTAGCGGGGGTAGGGACCCAGTACTTC
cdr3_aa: CASSEKLAGVGTQYF

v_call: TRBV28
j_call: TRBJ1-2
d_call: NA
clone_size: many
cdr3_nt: TGTGCCAGCCTCCGGGCTAACTATGGCTACACCTTC
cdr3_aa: CASLRANYGYTF

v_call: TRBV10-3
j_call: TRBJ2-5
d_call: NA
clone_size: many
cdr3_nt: TGTGCCATCAGTTATAGCGTAGGGGAGACCCAGTACTTC
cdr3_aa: CAISYSVGETQYF

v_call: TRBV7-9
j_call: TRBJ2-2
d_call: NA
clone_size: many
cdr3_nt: TGTGCCAGCGCCCTAACAGCGAACACCGGGGAGCTGTTTTTT
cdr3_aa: CASALTANTGELFF

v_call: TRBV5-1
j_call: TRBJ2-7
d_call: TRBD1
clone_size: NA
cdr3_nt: TGCGCCAGCAGGAATCAGGGGGCCTACGAGCAGTACTTC
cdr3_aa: CASRNQGAYEQYF

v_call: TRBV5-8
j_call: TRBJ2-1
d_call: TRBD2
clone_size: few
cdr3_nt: TGTGCCAGCAGCCCCGGACTAGCGGGGTGGAATGAGCAGTTCTTC
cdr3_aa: CASSPGLAGWNEQFF

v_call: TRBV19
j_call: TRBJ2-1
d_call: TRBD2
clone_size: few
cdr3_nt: TGTGCCAGTAGTATGGGCCCTCGGACTAGCGGGAAGTCTTACAATGAGCAGTTCTTC
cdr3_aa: CASSMGPRTSGKSYNEQFF